Detailed here is one T cell receptor beta chain. The data derive from a study of PD-L1 blockade in urothelial cancer. Overall study context: Researchers looked at the blood 3 weeks (second dose) and 6 weeks after treatment began. T cell content in blood samples showed a median of approximately 150,000.

Sample time point: pretreatment peripheral blood. Here immunoSEQ multiplex PCR was the method, and the copy in TCRdb shows in-frame clones only, minus some. Found here are fewer than 40,000 clones, roughly 92% of them singletons; the top ten hold 10% to 12%. The starting material was PBMCs, obtained around atezolizumab (anti-PD-L1) treatment. The source of this sequence is a woman aged 55-69 years with urothelial cancer.

CDR3 sequence (DNA): TGTGCCAGCAGCTTAGAAATGCGCGGGAGCACAGATACGCAGTATTTT. This encodes CASSLEMRGSTDTQYF. V is TRBV7-2 and J is TRBJ2-3; possible D gene TRBD2, 5 bases. The V gene lost 1 base and the J gene lost 0 bases, with 11 bases spanning the gap. The CDR3 has 16 amino acids. Per the germline V gene, CDR1 is SGHTA and CDR2 is FQGNSA.